The rows below give T cell receptor beta chains drawn from one sample of a study of T cell clones after liver transplantation. Measured with immunoSEQ multiplex PCR; TCRdb has only the in-frame clones, and not every one. The sample shows 77,000 or so clones, under 90% of them seen only once. Here the sequenced sample was CD4+ T cells from blood, taken 12 months after liver transplant. The receptors derive from a human patient who received a liver transplant. Some T cells may have come from the graft donor. Each CDR3 is given with its conserved first and last residue. D genes are given only for firm matches.

D gene: TRBD1; J gene: TRBJ1-2; V gene: TRBV7-8; CDR3 protein: CASSTGQGVYYGYTF; CDR3 DNA: TGTGCCAGCAGCACCGGACAGGGGGTTTACTATGGCTACACCTTC
D gene: TRBD2; J gene: TRBJ2-7; V gene: TRBV7-2; CDR3 protein: CASSRTRGSGSYEQYF; CDR3 DNA: TGTGCCAGCAGCCGCACTCGGGGTAGCGGGAGTTACGAGCAGTACTTC
D gene: TRBD1; J gene: TRBJ1-1; V gene: TRBV6-1; CDR3 protein: CANRGQGNTEAFF; CDR3 DNA: TGTGCCAACAGGGGGCAGGGGAACACTGAAGCTTTCTTT
D gene: TRBD1; J gene: TRBJ2-5; V gene: TRBV28; CDR3 protein: CASSLPGTGGQETQYF; CDR3 DNA: TGTGCCAGCAGTCTCCCCGGGACAGGGGGCCAAGAGACCCAGTACTTC
D gene: -; J gene: TRBJ1-1; V gene: TRBV7-9; CDR3 protein: CASSQGQFEAFF; CDR3 DNA: TGTGCCAGCAGTCAAGGGCAGTTTGAAGCTTTCTTT
D gene: -; J gene: TRBJ1-2; V gene: TRBV7-2; CDR3 protein: CASSLAAGANYGYTF; CDR3 DNA: TGTGCCAGCAGCTTAGCGGCAGGTGCTAACTATGGCTACACCTTC
D gene: -; J gene: TRBJ2-7; V gene: TRBV5-1; CDR3 protein: CASSPGGGYYEQYF; CDR3 DNA: TGCGCCAGCAGCCCTGGTGGGGGGTACTACGAGCAGTACTTC
D gene: -; J gene: TRBJ1-3; V gene: TRBV2; CDR3 protein: CASSVAAGNTIYF; CDR3 DNA: TGTGCCAGCAGTGTGGCAGCTGGAAACACCATATATTTT
D gene: -; J gene: TRBJ2-6; V gene: TRBV18; CDR3 protein: CASSPRIRQVTSGANVLTF; CDR3 DNA: TGTGCCAGCTCACCACGTATCCGACAGGTTACCTCTGGGGCCAACGTCCTGACTTTC
D gene: -; J gene: TRBJ2-6; V gene: TRBV7-8; CDR3 protein: CASSPQRGAGDAYGANVLTF; CDR3 DNA: TGTGCCAGCAGCCCACAAAGGGGGGCAGGAGATGCCTACGGGGCCAACGTCCTGACTTTC